The entry that follows covers one T cell receptor beta chain sequence. The sample comes from a study of cytomegalovirus exposure and HLA in healthy donors. The V segment lost 4 bases and the J segment 5 bases; nucleotides outside the gene matches: 5. The CDR3 is 15 amino acids. Per germline, CDR1 MNHEY and CDR2 SMNVEV (reference sequence). Assay: immunoSEQ multiplex PCR; the TCRdb copy retains only in-frame clones and omits some. The top ten hold around 3.5% of the sample, which has tens of thousands of clones, roughly 93% seen once. J is TRBJ2-7 and V is TRBV27, with 13 bases aligning to TRBD2. Sequenced input: PBMCs. This sequence originates from a young woman in good health and CMV-seronegative. CDR3 loop: CASSSWTSGSHEQYF. Written as DNA, the CDR3 is TGTGCCAGCAGTTCCTGGACTAGCGGGAGTCACGAGCAGTACTTC.